What follows are 9 T cell receptor beta chains derived from one specimen sequenced in a study of CD8+ T cells in alopecia areata. The authors extracted RNA and reverse transcribed it into cDNA as the sequencing template. Some clones are missing from TCRdb's copy, which holds only in-frame ones; the method was immunoSEQ multiplex PCR. This table has 200,000 to 250,000 clones, roughly 57% appearing once. This material consisted of CD4+ T cells sorted from blood, taken at week 0. All receptors come from a human donor with alopecia areata.

The V and J genes are TRBV30 and TRBJ1-5, with a weak D call TRBD1 (5 bases). The germline V gene has CDR1 GTSNPN and CDR2 SVGIG (reference sequence). The CDR3 has 13 residues. V dropped 2 bases and J dropped 5 bases, with 10 bases sitting between them. CDR3 in amino acids: CAWSKEGYQPQHF. CDR3 sequence (DNA): TGTGCCTGGAGTAAAGAGGGGTATCAGCCCCAGCATTTT. The whole variable domain, remainder taken from reference TRBV30 and TRBJ1-5, is SQTIHQWPATLVQPVGSPLSLECTVEGTSNPNLYWYRQAAGRGLQLLFYSVGIGQISSEVPQNLSASRPQDRQFILSSKKLLLSDSGFYLCAWSKEGYQPQHFGDGTRLSIL.

This clone has a handful of counts. Other nucleotide sequences from this sample produce the same CDR3. V is TRBV5-1 and J is TRBJ2-1; D tentatively reads TRBD1 or TRBD2 (5 bases each). The CDR3 is 15 amino acids. The germline gives CDR1 SGHRS, CDR2 YFSETQ. V shed 0 bases and J shed 0 bases, with 7 bases lying between them. CDR3 region: CASSLEGSSYNEQFF. The CDR3 DNA follows: TGCGCCAGCAGCTTGGAGGGGAGCTCCTACAATGAGCAGTTCTTC.

The V call is TRBV9, the J call TRBJ2-1; 7 bases are a match to TRBD2. Germline CDR1 SGDLS, CDR2 YYNGEE. CDR3 length equals 15 residues. V dropped 2 bases and J dropped 2; count of bases not matched to a gene: 4. The CDR3 DNA reads as TGTGCCAGCAGCGTCGCGGGAGAGACCTACAATGAGCAGTTCTTC. It is translated as CASSVAGETYNEQFF.

V gene TRBV7-6 combines with J gene TRBJ2-6, with D unresolved. Germline V gene lookup returns CDR1 SGHVS and CDR2 FNYEAQ. The CDR3 spans 12 residues. V was shortened by 2 bases and J by 8 bases, with 4 bases between the two germline ends. Here the CDR3 reads CASSLTTNVLTF. CDR3 DNA: TGTGCCAGCAGCTTAACTACCAACGTCCTGACTTTC.

The V gene is TRBV7-6, the J gene TRBJ1-1, with 7 nucleotides matching TRBD1. CDR3 size: 15 residues. Germline loops: CDR1 SGHVS, CDR2 FNYEAQ. J lost 1 base, V lost 5 bases, and 7 bases had no gene match. CDR3: CASSPQRTGNTEAFF. The CDR3 region has the DNA TGTGCCAGCAGCCCACAGAGGACAGGGAACACTGAAGCTTTCTTT.

The rearrangement uses TRBV29-1 and TRBJ2-2; TRBD2 agrees at 14 bases. Per germline, CDR1 SQVTM and CDR2 ANQGSEA. The CDR3 spans 17 residues. The V gene end was trimmed by 6 bases and the J gene end by 5 bases; junction bases not matched to a gene: 11. This CDR3 is CSVARLAGGPGTGELFF. CDR3 in DNA: TGCAGCGTCGCCCGACTAGCGGGAGGGCCGGGGACCGGGGAGCTGTTTTTT.

This clone was seen only once. The chain employs TRBV6-1 and TRBJ2-7; 7 bases agree with TRBD1. Germline V lookup: CDR1 MNHNS, CDR2 SASEGT. After removal of 6 bases from V and 1 base from J, the junction contained 9 bases not matched to a gene. The CDR3 sequence is 15 residues long. The CDR3 DNA is TGTGCCAGCAGCCCAGACAGGGCAACTTCCTACGAGCAGTACTTC. Its protein product is CASSPDRATSYEQYF.

The chain links TRBV29-1 to TRBJ2-7; TRBD1 matches at 8 bases. The CDR3 has 13 residues. The V gene end was trimmed by 7 bases and the J gene end by 2 bases; junction bases not matched to a gene: 7. The germline V gene has CDR1 SQVTM and CDR2 ANQGSEA. The CDR3 region has the DNA TGCAGCGGCAGGGACAGGTCTACCTACGAGCAGTACTTC. Translation: CSGRDRSTYEQYF.

The chain joins TRBV29-1 to TRBJ1-5; 9 bases are a match to TRBD1. The length of the CDR3 is 14 residues. Germline V gives CDR1 SQVTM, CDR2 ANQGSEA. With 4 bases clipped from V and 5 bases from J, the junction kept 6 bases outside the gene matches. CDR3 loop: CSVGDRDFDQPQHF. CDR3 bases: TGCAGCGTTGGGGACAGGGATTTTGATCAGCCCCAGCATTTT.